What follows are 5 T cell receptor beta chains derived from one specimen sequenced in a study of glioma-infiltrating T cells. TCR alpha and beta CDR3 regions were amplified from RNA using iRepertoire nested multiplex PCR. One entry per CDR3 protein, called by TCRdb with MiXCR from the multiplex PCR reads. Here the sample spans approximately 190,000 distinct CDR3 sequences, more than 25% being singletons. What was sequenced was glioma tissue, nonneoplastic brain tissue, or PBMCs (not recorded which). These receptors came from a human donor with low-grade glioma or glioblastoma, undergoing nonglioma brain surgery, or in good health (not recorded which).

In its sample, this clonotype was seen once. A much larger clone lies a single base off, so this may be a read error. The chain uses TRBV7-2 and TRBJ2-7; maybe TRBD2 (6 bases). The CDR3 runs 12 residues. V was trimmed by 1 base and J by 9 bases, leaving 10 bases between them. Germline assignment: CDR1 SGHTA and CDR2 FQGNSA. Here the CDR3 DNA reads TGTGCCAGCAGCTTAGTGCGGGACGGGCAGTACTTC. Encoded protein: CASSLVRDGQYF.

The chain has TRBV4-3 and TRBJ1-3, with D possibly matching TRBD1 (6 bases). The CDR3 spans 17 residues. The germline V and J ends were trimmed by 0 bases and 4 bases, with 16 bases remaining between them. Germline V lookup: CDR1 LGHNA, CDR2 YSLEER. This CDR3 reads CASSQDRAGARGNTIYF. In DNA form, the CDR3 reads TGCGCCAGCAGCCAAGATCGGGCGGGGGCGAGGGGAAACACCATATATTTT.

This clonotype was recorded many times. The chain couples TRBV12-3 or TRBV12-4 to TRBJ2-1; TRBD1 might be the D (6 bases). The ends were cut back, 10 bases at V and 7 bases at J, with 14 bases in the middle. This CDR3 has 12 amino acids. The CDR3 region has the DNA TGTGCCACCGGGGACAACCAAAATGAGCAGTTCTTC. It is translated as CATGDNQNEQFF.

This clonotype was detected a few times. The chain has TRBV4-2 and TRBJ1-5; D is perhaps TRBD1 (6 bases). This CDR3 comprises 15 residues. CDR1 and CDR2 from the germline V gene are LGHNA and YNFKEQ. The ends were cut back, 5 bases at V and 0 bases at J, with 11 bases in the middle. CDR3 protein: CASSRGVYSNQPQHF. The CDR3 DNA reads TGTGCCAGCAGCAGGGGGGTTTATAGCAATCAGCCCCAGCATTTT.

The CDR3 nucleotides are TGTGCCAGCAGTTCCATGGGTAGGGGGCCCGGAACTGAAGCTTTCTTT. It codes for CASSSMGRGPGTEAFF. The chain recombines TRBV27 with TRBJ1-1; 7 nucleotides align to TRBD1. CDR3 length: 16 residues. Trimming cost V 4 bases and J 5 bases; bases outside gene matches: 13. The germline CDR1 and CDR2 sequences are MNHEY and SMNVEV (reference sequence).